Each of the 3 T cell receptor beta chains below was sequenced from the same sample in a study of T cells in Graves' hyperthyroidism and ophthalmopathy. Researchers took RNA transcripts and amplified the TCR beta CDR3 regions from them. First-round RT-PCR of the TCR CDR3 relied on the HTBI primer set. TCRdb reprocessed the multiplex PCR reads via MiXCR and lists one record per CDR3 protein. The sample holds 530,000 or so distinct CDR3 sequences; about 43% are singletons and the top ten take roughly 7.7%. The sample taken for sequencing was peripheral blood or thyroid tissue (not recorded which). Receptors were obtained from a young woman with Graves' hyperthyroidism.

This clonotype occurred many times. This chain joins TRBV2 and TRBJ1-1; perhaps TRBD1 as D (5 bases). In germline, CDR1 is SNHLY, CDR2 FYNNEI. The CDR3 length is 15 residues. Trimming removed 7 bases from V and 3 bases from J, with 18 bases in between. This CDR3 is CASTQGPGSDTEAFF. The CDR3 DNA reads TGTGCCAGCACCCAAGGGCCAGGGAGCGACACTGAAGCTTTCTTT.

This clonotype was seen more than once but under ten times. The chain combines TRBV2 with TRBJ2-3, with unresolved D. Trimming left V 3 bases short and J 4 bases short, with 14 bases between. The CDR3 consists of 15 residues. CDR1 SNHLY and CDR2 FYNNEI come from the germline V gene. The CDR3 DNA reads as TGTGCCAGCAGTGACCGCGGTAGTCGGTCAGATACGCAGTATTTT. Encoded protein: CASSDRGSRSDTQYF.

The CDR3 is CASSERIRERAQHF. The CDR3 DNA reads TGTGCCAGCAGTGAACGCATACGGGAGAGGGCCCAGCATTTT. J is TRBJ1-5 and V is TRBV2; no reliable D call. V lost 2 bases, J lost 11 bases, and 16 bases lay in between. The CDR3 extends over 14 amino acids. Germline lookup yields CDR1 SNHLY and CDR2 FYNNEI.